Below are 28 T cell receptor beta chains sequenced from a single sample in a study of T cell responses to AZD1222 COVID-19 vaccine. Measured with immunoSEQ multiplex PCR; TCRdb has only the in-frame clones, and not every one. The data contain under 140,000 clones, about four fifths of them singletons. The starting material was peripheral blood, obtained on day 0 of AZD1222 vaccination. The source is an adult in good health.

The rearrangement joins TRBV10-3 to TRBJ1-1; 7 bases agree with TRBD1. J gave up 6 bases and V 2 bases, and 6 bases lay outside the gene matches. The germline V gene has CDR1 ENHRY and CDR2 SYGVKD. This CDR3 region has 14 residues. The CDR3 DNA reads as TGTGCCATCAGTGAGCGACAGGGTGGGGCTGAAGCTTTCTTT. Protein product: CAISERQGGAEAFF.

CDR3: CASRDGGTVGNTIYF. Written as DNA, the CDR3 is TGCGCCAGCAGGGACGGCGGTACGGTTGGAAACACCATATATTTT. The genes are TRBV10-2 and TRBJ1-3; D call uncertain. The CDR3 has 15 amino acids. Trimming removed 6 bases from V and 3 bases from J, with 15 bases in between. Germline CDR1 WSHSY, CDR2 SAAADI.

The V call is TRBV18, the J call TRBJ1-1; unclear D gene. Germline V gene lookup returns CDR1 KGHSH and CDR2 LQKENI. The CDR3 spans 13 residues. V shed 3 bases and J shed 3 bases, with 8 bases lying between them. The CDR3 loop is CASSPTRDTEAFF. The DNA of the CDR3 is TGTGCCAGCTCACCTACCCGAGACACTGAAGCTTTCTTT.

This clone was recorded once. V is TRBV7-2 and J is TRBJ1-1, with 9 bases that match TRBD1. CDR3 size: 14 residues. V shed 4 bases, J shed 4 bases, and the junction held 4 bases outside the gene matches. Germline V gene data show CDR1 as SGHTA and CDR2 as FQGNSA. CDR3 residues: CASSSNRGRTEAFF. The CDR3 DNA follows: TGTGCCAGCAGCTCTAACAGGGGGCGCACTGAAGCTTTCTTT.

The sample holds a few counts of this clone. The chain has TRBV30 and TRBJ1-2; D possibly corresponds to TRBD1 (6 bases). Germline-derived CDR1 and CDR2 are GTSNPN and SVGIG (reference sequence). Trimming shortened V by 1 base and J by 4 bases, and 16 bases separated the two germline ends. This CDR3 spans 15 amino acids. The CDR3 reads CAWSDTGFWVYGYTF. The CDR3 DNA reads TGTGCCTGGAGTGACACAGGGTTTTGGGTCTATGGCTACACCTTC.

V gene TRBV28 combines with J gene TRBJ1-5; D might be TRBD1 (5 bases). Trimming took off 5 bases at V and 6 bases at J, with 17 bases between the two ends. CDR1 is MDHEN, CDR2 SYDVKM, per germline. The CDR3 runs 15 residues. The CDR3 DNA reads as TGTGCCAGCAGTCCACAGGAAGGAAGAGGTCAGCCCCAGCATTTT. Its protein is CASSPQEGRGQPQHF.

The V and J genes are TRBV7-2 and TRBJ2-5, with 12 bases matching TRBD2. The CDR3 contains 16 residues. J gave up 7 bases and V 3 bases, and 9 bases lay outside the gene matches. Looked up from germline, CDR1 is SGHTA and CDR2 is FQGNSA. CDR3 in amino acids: CASSLTSGGSQGTQYF. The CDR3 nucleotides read TGTGCCAGCAGCTTGACTAGCGGGGGCTCTCAGGGGACCCAGTACTTC. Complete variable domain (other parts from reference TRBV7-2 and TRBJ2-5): GAGVSQSPSNKVTEKGKDVELRCDPISGHTALYWYRQSLGQGLEFLIYFQGNSAPDKSGLPSDRFSAERTGGSVSTLTIQRTQQEDSAVYLCASSLTSGGSQGTQYFGPGTRLLVL.

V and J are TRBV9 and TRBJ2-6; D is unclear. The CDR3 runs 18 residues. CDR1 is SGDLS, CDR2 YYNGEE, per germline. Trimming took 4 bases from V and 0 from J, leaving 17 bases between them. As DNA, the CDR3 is TGTGCCAGCAGCCCCACGAAGCCAGCGACCTCTGGGGCCAACGTCCTGACTTTC. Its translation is CASSPTKPATSGANVLTF.

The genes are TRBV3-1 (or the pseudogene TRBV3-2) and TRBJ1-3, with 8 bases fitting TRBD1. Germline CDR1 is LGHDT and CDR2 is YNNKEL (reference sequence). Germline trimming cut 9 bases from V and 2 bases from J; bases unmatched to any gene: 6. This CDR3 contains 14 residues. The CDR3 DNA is TGTGCCAGTCGGCAGGGGGCTGCTGGAAACACCATATATTTT. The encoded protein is CASRQGAAGNTIYF.

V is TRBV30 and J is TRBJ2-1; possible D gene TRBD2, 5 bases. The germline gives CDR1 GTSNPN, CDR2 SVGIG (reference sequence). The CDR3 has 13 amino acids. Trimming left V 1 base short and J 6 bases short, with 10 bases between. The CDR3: CAWSDPRGNEQFF. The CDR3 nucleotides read TGTGCCTGGAGTGACCCACGGGGCAATGAGCAGTTCTTC. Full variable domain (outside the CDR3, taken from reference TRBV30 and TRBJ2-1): SQTIHQWPATLVQPVGSPLSLECTVEGTSNPNLYWYRQAAGRGLQLLFYSVGIGQISSEVPQNLSASRPQDRQFILSSKKLLLSDSGFYLCAWSDPRGNEQFFGPGTRLTVL.

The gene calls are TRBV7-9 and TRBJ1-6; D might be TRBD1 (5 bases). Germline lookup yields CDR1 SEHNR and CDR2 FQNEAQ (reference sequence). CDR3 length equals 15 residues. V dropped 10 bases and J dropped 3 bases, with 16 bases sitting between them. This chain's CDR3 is CATVLGTGYNSPLHF. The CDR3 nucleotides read TGTGCCACCGTTTTAGGGACCGGCTATAATTCACCCCTCCACTTT.

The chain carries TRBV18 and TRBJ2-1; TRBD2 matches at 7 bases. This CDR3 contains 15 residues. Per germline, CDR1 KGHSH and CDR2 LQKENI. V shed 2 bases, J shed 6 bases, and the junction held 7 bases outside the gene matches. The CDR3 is CASSPGEGRSNEQFF. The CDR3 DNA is TGTGCCAGCTCACCAGGGGAGGGGAGAAGCAATGAGCAGTTCTTC.

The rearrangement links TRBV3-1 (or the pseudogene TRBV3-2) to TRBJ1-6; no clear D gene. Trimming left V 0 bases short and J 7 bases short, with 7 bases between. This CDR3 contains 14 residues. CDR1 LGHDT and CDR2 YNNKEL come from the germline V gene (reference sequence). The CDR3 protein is CASSQDLRNSPLHF. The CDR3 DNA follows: TGTGCCAGCAGCCAAGATCTGAGGAATTCACCCCTCCACTTT.

The CDR3 DNA is TGTGCCAGCAGTCAGGGACGGCCGAACACTGAAGCTTTCTTT. This codes for CASSQGRPNTEAFF. V and J are TRBV28 and TRBJ1-1; a possible D gene is TRBD1 (5 bases). Between the trimmed V and J ends, which lost 5 bases and 1 base, there was a span of 11 bases. The CDR3 totals 14 residues. From germline, CDR1 is MDHEN and CDR2 SYDVKM.

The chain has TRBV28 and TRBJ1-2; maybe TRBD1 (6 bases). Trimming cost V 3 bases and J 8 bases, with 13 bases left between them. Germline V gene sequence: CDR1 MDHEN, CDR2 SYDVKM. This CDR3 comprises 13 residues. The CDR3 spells CASSFTGNWGYTF. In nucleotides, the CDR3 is TGTGCCAGCAGTTTCACAGGGAATTGGGGCTACACCTTC.

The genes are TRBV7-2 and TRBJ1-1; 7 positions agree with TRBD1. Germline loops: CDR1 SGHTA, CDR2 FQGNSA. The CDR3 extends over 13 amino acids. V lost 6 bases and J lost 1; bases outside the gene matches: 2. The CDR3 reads CASSGQANTEAFF. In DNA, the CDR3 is TGTGCCAGCAGTGGACAGGCGAACACTGAAGCTTTCTTT.

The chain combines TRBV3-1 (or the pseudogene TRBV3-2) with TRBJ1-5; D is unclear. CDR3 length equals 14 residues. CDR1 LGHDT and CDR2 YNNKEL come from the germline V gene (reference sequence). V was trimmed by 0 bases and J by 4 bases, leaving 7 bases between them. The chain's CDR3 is CASSQDLGNQPQHF. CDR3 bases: TGTGCCAGCAGCCAAGATCTTGGGAATCAGCCCCAGCATTTT.

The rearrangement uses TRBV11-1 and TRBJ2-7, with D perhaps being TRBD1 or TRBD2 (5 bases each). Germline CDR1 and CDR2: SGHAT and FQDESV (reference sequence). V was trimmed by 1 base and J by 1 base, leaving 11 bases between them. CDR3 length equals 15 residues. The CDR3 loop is CASSLGGTQSYEQYF. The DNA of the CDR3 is TGTGCCAGCAGCTTAGGAGGGACCCAGTCCTACGAGCAGTACTTC.

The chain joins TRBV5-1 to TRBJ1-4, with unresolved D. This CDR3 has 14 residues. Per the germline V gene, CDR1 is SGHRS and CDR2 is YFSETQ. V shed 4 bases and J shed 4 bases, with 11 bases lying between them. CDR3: CASSSGRGNEKLFF. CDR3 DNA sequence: TGCGCCAGCAGCAGTGGACGGGGTAATGAAAAACTGTTTTTT.

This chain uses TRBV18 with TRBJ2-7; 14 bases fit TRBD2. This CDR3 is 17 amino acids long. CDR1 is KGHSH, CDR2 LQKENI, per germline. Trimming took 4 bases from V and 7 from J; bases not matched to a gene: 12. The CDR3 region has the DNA TGTGCCAGCTCACAGAACGGACTAGCGGGGGGCCGCGAGGAGCAGTACTTC. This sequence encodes CASSQNGLAGGREEQYF.

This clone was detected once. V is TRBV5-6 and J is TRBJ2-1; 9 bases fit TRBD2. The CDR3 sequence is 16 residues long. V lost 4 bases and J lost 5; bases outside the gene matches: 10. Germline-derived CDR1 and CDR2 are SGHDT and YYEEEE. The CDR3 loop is CASSPLRIAGDNEQFF. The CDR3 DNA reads TGTGCCAGCAGCCCCCTGCGGATAGCGGGGGACAATGAGCAGTTCTTC.

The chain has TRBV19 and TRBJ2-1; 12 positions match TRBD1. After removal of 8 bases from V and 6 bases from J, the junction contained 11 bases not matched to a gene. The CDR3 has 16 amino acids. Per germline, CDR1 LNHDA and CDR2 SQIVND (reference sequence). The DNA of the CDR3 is TGTGCCAGTTGCCCATGGGGGACAGGGGGCATCAATGAGCAGTTCTTC. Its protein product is CASCPWGTGGINEQFF. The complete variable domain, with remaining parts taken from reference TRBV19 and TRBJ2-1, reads DGGITQSPKYLFRKEGQNVTLSCEQNLNHDAMYWYRQDPGQGLRLIYYSQIVNDFQKGDIAEGYSVSREKKESFPLTVTSAQKNPTAFYLCASCPWGTGGINEQFFGPGTRLTVL.

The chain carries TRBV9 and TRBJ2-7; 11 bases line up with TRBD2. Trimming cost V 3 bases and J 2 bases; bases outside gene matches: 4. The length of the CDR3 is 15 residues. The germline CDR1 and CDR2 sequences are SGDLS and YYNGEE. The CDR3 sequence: CASSARTSGPYEQYF. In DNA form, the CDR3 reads TGTGCCAGCAGCGCCAGGACTAGCGGGCCCTACGAGCAGTACTTC.

In DNA, the CDR3 is TGTGCCAGCCAAAGGATAGCGGGGGCCTACGAGCAGTACTTC. The encoded protein is CASQRIAGAYEQYF. This chain links TRBV6-5 with TRBJ2-7, with 9 bases lining up with TRBD2. Germline-derived CDR1 and CDR2 are MNHEY and SVGAGI. Germline trimming cut 8 bases from V and 2 bases from J; bases unmatched to any gene: 7. The CDR3 consists of 14 residues.

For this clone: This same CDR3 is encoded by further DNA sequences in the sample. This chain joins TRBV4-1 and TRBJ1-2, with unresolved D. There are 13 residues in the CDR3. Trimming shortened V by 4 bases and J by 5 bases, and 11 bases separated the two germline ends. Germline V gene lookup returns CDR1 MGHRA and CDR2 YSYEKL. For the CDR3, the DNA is TGCGCCAGCAGCCCCCGGGCCCCATATGGCTACACCTTC. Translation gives CASSPRAPYGYTF.

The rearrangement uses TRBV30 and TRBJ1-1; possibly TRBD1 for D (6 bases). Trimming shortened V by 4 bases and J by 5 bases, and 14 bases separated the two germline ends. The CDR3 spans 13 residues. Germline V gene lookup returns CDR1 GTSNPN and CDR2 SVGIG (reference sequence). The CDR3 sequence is CAWTDRFITEAFF. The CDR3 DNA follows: TGTGCCTGGACTGACAGGTTTATAACTGAAGCTTTCTTT.

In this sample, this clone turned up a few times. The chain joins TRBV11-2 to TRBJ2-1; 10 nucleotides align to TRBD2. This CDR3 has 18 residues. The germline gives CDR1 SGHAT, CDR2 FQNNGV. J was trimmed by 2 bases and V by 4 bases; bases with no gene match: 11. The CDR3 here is CASSSSGGAVGTYNEQFF. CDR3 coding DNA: TGTGCCAGCAGCTCAAGCGGGGGGGCCGTGGGAACCTACAATGAGCAGTTCTTC. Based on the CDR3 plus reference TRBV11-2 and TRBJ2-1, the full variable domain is EAGVAQSPRYKIIEKRQSVAFWCNPISGHATLYWYQQILGQGPKLLIQFQNNGVVDDSQLPKDRFSAERLKGVDSTLKIQPAKLEDSAVYLCASSSSGGAVGTYNEQFFGPGTRLTVL.

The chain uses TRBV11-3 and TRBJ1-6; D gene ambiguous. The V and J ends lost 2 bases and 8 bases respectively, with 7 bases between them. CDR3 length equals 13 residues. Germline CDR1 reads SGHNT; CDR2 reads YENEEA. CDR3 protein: CASSLHSDSPLHF. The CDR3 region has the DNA TGTGCCAGCAGCTTACATTCGGATTCACCCCTCCACTTT.